This T cell receptor (beta chain) stems from a study of OX40 agonist ivuxolimab in advanced cancers. The CDR3 is 18 residues long. Assay used: immunoSEQ multiplex PCR; TCRdb lists only in-frame clones, some missing. The repertoire holds 80,000 to 95,000 clones, 70% to 90% seen once, with 0.72% in the top ten. This chain joins TRBV21-1 and TRBJ2-1. TRBV21-1 is tagged as a pseudogene. This TCR came from an adult with an advanced solid tumor such as melanoma, head and neck, liver or kidney cancer. This sample comprised CD4+ or CD8+ T cells sorted from blood, obtained in a trial of the OX40 agonist ivuxolimab. The CDR3: CASSKPMGDLDLHNEQFF. The CDR3 nucleotides are TGTGCCAGCAGCAAGCCCATGGGGGACCTAGACTTACACAATGAGCAGTTCTTC.